A selection of T cell receptor beta chains follows, all from one sample in a study of blood T cells in healthy people across ages. TCRdb processed the 5' RACE reads anew with MiXCR; each CDR3 protein has one entry. Here the sample spans about 1,600,000 distinct CDR3 sequences, approximately 38% being singletons. Sequencing was carried out using blood. Receptors originate from a woman younger than 35 in good health. Both conserved end residues are part of each CDR3. Each record gives: J gene, V gene, D gene, clone size, CDR3 DNA, CDR3 protein. A D gene is named only where the DNA matches it firmly. Rows may omit the clone size; those that give it use once, few, many or a size class.

TRBJ1-2 | TRBV28 | . | . | TGTGCCAGCACCGAAAGGGGAGGGAATAACTATGGCTACACCTTC | CASTERGGNNYGYTF
TRBJ2-3 | TRBV3-1 | TRBD2 | . | TGTGCCAGCAGCCCTCTAGCGGGCCTAAGCACAGATACGCAGTATTTT | CASSPLAGLSTDTQYF
TRBJ2-5 | TRBV5-1 | TRBD2 | many | TGCGCCAGCAGCTTGGGGGAGGGCTTGGAGACCCAGTACTTC | CASSLGEGLETQYF
TRBJ2-2 | TRBV10-3 | TRBD2 | few | TGTGCCACACAAAGACCGGGACTAGTTGGCGGGGAGCTGTTTTTT | CATQRPGLVGGELFF
TRBJ2-7 | TRBV20-1 | . | . | TGCAGTGCTAGTACAGGGTTCGGGGAGCAGTACTTC | CSASTGFGEQYF
TRBJ1-1 | TRBV5-6 | . | . | TGTGCCAGCAGCTGGGGGAAACAGGTACCCTTTGAAGCTTTCTTT | CASSWGKQVPFEAFF
TRBJ2-5 | TRBV5-5 | . | . | TGTGCCAGCATCCCCGGGGCCGTCGAAGAGACCCAGTACTTC | CASIPGAVEETQYF
TRBJ2-1 | TRBV3-1 | . | . | TGTGCCAGCAGCCTTTCAATCAGTGAGCAGTTCTTC | CASSLSISEQFF
TRBJ2-1 | TRBV14 | . | . | TGTGCCAGCAGCCACGCCGCTGAGCAGTTCTTC | CASSHAAEQFF
TRBJ1-6 | TRBV28 | . | many | TGTGCCAGCAGTTTACCGGGGGGCTATAATTCACCCCTCCACTTT | CASSLPGGYNSPLHF
TRBJ2-7 | TRBV5-1 | . | . | TGCGCCAGCAGCAGTATAGGCAGCTCCTACGAGCAGTACTTC | CASSSIGSSYEQYF
TRBJ2-6 | TRBV9 | . | . | TGTGCCAGTGGTGACTCTGGGGCCAGCGTCCTGACTTTC | CASGDSGASVLTF
TRBJ2-7 | TRBV7-6 | TRBD2 | . | TGTGCCAGCAGCCCGGGGGGTGGACTAGCGGGAGTCTACGAGCAGTACTTC | CASSPGGGLAGVYEQYF
TRBJ1-1 | TRBV20-1 | . | . | TGCAGTGCAGAACAGTTGAACACTGAAGCTTTCTTT | CSAEQLNTEAFF
TRBJ1-4 | TRBV21-1 | . | . | TGTGCCAGCAGCAAAGGAGGGGGCGCGTTGGGTGAAAAACTGTTTTTT | CASSKGGGALGEKLFF
TRBJ2-7 | TRBV3-1 | . | . | TGTGCCAGCAGCCCCGGGACCACCCGGGGCGAGCAGTACTTC | CASSPGTTRGEQYF
TRBJ2-3 | TRBV4-1 | . | . | TGCGCCGCCGGAAGGGACTCCTCTCCCACGCAGTATTTT | CAAGRDSSPTQYF
TRBJ2-7 | TRBV10-2 | TRBD2 | . | TGCGCCACCAAGAGAAGCGGGGGGGCCTCCTACGAGCAGTACTTC | CATKRSGGASYEQYF
TRBJ1-6 | TRBV4-3 | TRBD1 | few | TGCGCCAGCAGCTATCAGGGGGTACTCCACTTT | CASSYQGVLHF
TRBJ2-1 | TRBV25-1 | . | . | TGTGCCAGCAGTGTTGGCTTTGCTGAGCAGTTCTTC | CASSVGFAEQFF
TRBJ2-3 | TRBV20-1 | TRBD2 | few | TGCAGTGCTAGAGCCAGCGGGGCAGATACGCAGTATTTT | CSARASGADTQYF
TRBJ2-2 | TRBV15 | . | . | TGTGCCACCAGCGGAGATGGCGGGGATACTAGGTTCGCCGGGGAGCTGTTTTTT | CATSGDGGDTRFAGELFF
TRBJ2-1 | TRBV6-5 | TRBD2 | few | TGTGCCAGCAGTCTACTTGGAGCGGGAGGTATTCGGAATGAGCAGTTCTTC | CASSLLGAGGIRNEQFF
TRBJ2-1 | TRBV20-1 | TRBD1 | . | TGCAGTGCTCCACCCCCGGGACAGGGGATTAATGAGCAGTTCTTC | CSAPPPGQGINEQFF
TRBJ1-6 | TRBV10-3 | . | once | TGTGCCATCAAGTCGACAGGTTCCCCTTCACCCCTCCACTTT | CAIKSTGSPSPLHF
TRBJ2-2 | TRBV12-3/TRBV12-4 | TRBD1 | . | TGTGCCAGCAGTTTAACCCGAGGGGGCCGGGGCGCCGGGGAGCTGTTTTTT | CASSLTRGGRGAGELFF
TRBJ2-5 | TRBV9 | . | few | TGTGCCAGCAGCGTAGATGAGGGACACCTAAATGCAGAGACCCAGTACTTC | CASSVDEGHLNAETQYF
TRBJ2-1 | TRBV11-2 | . | . | TGTGCCAGCAGGACAATTCGGGAGAGTAGGAATGAGCAGTTCTTC | CASRTIRESRNEQFF
TRBJ1-4 | TRBV4-1 | . | few | TGCGCCAGCAGCCAAGACCGATACGCACTGTTTTTT | CASSQDRYALFF
TRBJ2-7 | TRBV20-1 | . | . | TGCAGTGCCAGACCGGGACCAAGCTCCTACGAGCAGTACTTC | CSARPGPSSYEQYF
TRBJ2-1 | TRBV20-1 | TRBD2 | few | TGCAGTGCTCGTTCGGAGCGGGAGTCCTACAATGAGCAGTTCTTC | CSARSERESYNEQFF
TRBJ2-3 | TRBV4-1 | . | few | TGCGCCAGCAGCCACTGCGACCTCTGCCCCGCAGATACGCAGTATTTT | CASSHCDLCPADTQYF
TRBJ1-2 | TRBV29-1 | TRBD1 | few | TGCAGCGTTGATCCTGGACAGGGGGAAGTGTTAAGCTATGGCTACACCTTC | CSVDPGQGEVLSYGYTF
TRBJ2-3 | TRBV15 | . | . | TGTGCCACCAGAACCGGGACATCCTACACAGATACGCAGTATTTT | CATRTGTSYTDTQYF
TRBJ2-3 | TRBV20-1 | TRBD2 | . | TGCAGTGCTAGAGATCTGGGACTAGCGGGAGGTGACACAGATACGCAGTATTTT | CSARDLGLAGGDTDTQYF
TRBJ2-7 | TRBV14 | . | . | TGTGCCAGCAGCCAAGAAGGAGCCAGGGGGGGTCTTTACGAGCAGTACTTC | CASSQEGARGGLYEQYF
TRBJ2-3 | TRBV3-1 | TRBD2 | . | TGTGCCACCAAGCGGGAGGGCCGTGGCACAGATACGCAGTATTTT | CATKREGRGTDTQYF
TRBJ1-1 | TRBV30 | . | few | TGTGCCCACAGGCAGGGTCGAAACACTGAAGCTTTCTTT | CAHRQGRNTEAFF
TRBJ2-1 | TRBV7-2 | . | . | TGTGCCAGCAGCGCCCGACAGTTCTACAATGAGCAGTTCTTC | CASSARQFYNEQFF
TRBJ2-1 | TRBV11-2 | . | once | TGTGCCAGCAGCTCCACAGGTTCTCGTGGGCAGTTCTTC | CASSSTGSRGQFF
TRBJ2-2 | TRBV19 | TRBD2 | . | TGTGCCAGTAGTAGGTCCCGGGACTATTCCGGGGAGCTGTTTTTT | CASSRSRDYSGELFF
TRBJ2-1 | TRBV6-1 | . | . | TGTGCCAGCAGTGAAGCTCGGGCTAGCAATGAGCAGTTCTTC | CASSEARASNEQFF
TRBJ2-3 | TRBV21-1 | . | . | TGTGCCAGCCACGCCAGGGAGGAGAGCACAGATACGCAGTATTTT | CASHAREESTDTQYF